These 29 T cell receptor beta chains were all obtained from the same sample, sequenced in a study of T cells expressing NK-cell markers. TCRdb re-called the 5' RACE reads; every CDR3 protein appears as one record, without DNA. The sample data list roughly 380,000 distinct CDR3 sequences. The sequenced sample consisted of blood T cells: a sorted CD56 or NKG2C T cell subset, CD4+ or CD8+ T cells, or bulk PBMC T cells (not recorded which). The origin of the receptors is a man aged 18-69 years in good health.

This CDR3 reads CASSPSVRDPHRNGYTF. The chain joins TRBV28 to TRBJ1-2; TCRdb outputs TRBD1, but without DNA this stays unchecked. This CDR3 has 17 residues. Germline V gene lookup returns CDR1 MDHEN and CDR2 SYDVKM.

CDR3 in amino acids: CASTQQHLGTTDTQYF. The V call is TRBV12-3 or TRBV12-4, the J call TRBJ2-3; TCRdb's assignment of TRBD1 cannot be checked, as there is no DNA. The CDR3 is 16 amino acids.

This rearrangement joins TRBV6-1 to TRBJ1-5; TCRdb outputs TRBD1, but without DNA this stays unchecked. Germline lookup yields CDR1 MNHNS and CDR2 SASEGT. This CDR3 is built from 14 residues. The CDR3 sequence: CASSEQGANQPQHF.

This chain connects TRBV3-1 to TRBJ2-7. Per germline, CDR1 LGHDT and CDR2 YNNKEL (reference sequence). The CDR3 loop spans 14 amino acids. CDR3 amino acids: CASSPLRRTEEQYF.

This sequence joins TRBV7-8 and TRBJ1-1; there is no DNA to check the TCRdb D call of TRBD1. CDR3 size: 14 residues. Germline V lookup: CDR1 SGHVS, CDR2 FQNEAQ. The CDR3 loop reads CASSSFGTAVEAFF.

V is TRBV13 and J is TRBJ1-4; TCRdb proposes TRBD1, but this gene call is untestable without DNA. The germline gives CDR1 PRHDT, CDR2 FYEKMQ (reference sequence). The CDR3 runs 16 residues. The CDR3 sequence is CASSPGQARRLGKLFF.

The chain recombines TRBV7-6 with TRBJ2-1; TCRdb's assignment of TRBD2 cannot be checked, as there is no DNA. The CDR3 covers 16 residues. The germline gives CDR1 SGHVS, CDR2 FNYEAQ. CDR3 protein: CASSPEGYRTYNEQFF. The variable domain in full, with the rest retrieved from reference TRBV7-6 and TRBJ2-1, is GAGVSQSPRYKVTKRGQDVALRCDPISGHVSLYWYRQALGQGPEFLTYFNYEAQQDKSGLPNDRFSAERPEGSISTLTIQRTEQRDSAMYRCASSPEGYRTYNEQFFGPGTRLTVL.

The chain couples TRBV7-8 to TRBJ1-5; TCRdb's D call of TRBD1 is untestable without DNA. CDR1 and CDR2 from the germline V gene are SGHVS and FQNEAQ. This CDR3 region has 17 residues. This CDR3 reads CASSARSNRGQNQPQHF.

The genes are TRBV6-5 and TRBJ2-1; TCRdb calls TRBD2, which cannot be checked without DNA. Germline CDR1 MNHEY, CDR2 SVGAGI. The CDR3 totals 17 residues. The CDR3 here is CASSRSTTSGGTNEQFF.

The chain recombines TRBV29-1 with TRBJ2-4; with no DNA, the TCRdb D assignment of TRBD2 cannot be verified. Germline V CDR1 and CDR2: SQVTM, ANQGSEA. This CDR3 is 13 amino acids long. This CDR3 is CSVEGEGTGIQYF.

This chain connects TRBV2 to TRBJ2-1. The CDR3 is made up of 15 amino acids. From germline, CDR1 is SNHLY and CDR2 FYNNEI. CDR3 in amino acids: CASSEEWLKDSEQFF.

This chain uses TRBV5-1 with TRBJ1-6; TCRdb calls TRBD1, which cannot be checked without DNA. The length of the CDR3 is 15 residues. CDR1 is SGHRS and CDR2 is YFSETQ in the germline V gene. The CDR3 loop reads CASSLRSGVNSPLHF.

The chain is built from TRBV29-1 and TRBJ1-2. The CDR3 totals 12 residues. The germline gives CDR1 SQVTM, CDR2 ANQGSEA. CDR3 sequence reads: CSVEEAGYGYTF.

The V and J genes are TRBV19 and TRBJ1-6. This CDR3 contains 13 residues. Germline assignment: CDR1 LNHDA and CDR2 SQIVND (reference sequence). The CDR3 spells CASSQQLNSPLHF.

The genes are TRBV11-2 and TRBJ2-7; TCRdb outputs TRBD1, but without DNA this stays unchecked. The CDR3 contains 12 residues. The V gene's germline CDR1 is SGHAT and CDR2 FQNNGV. CDR3 sequence reads: CASSLGGNEQYF.

V gene TRBV11-2 combines with J gene TRBJ2-5. CDR1 is SGHAT and CDR2 is FQNNGV in the germline V gene. The CDR3 spans 16 residues. CDR3 protein: CASSYGDISLGETQYF.

The chain couples TRBV6-1 to TRBJ1-5; TCRdb calls TRBD1, which cannot be checked without DNA. This CDR3 is built from 16 residues. Germline V gives CDR1 MNHNS, CDR2 SASEGT. CDR3 residues: CASSRTLPGAQQPQHF.

This sequence joins TRBV2 and TRBJ1-1; TCRdb's assignment of TRBD1 cannot be checked, as there is no DNA. This CDR3 contains 14 residues. Germline loops: CDR1 SNHLY, CDR2 FYNNEI. CDR3 loop: CASSAGGPMTEAFF.

The chain uses TRBV7-6 and TRBJ2-3; TCRdb designates TRBD1, a call that cannot be tested without DNA. The length of the CDR3 is 16 residues. CDR1 is SGHVS, CDR2 FNYEAQ, per germline. CDR3 residues: CASSLDEGARADTQYF. The full variable domain, in which reference TRBV7-6 and TRBJ2-3 provide the parts outside the CDR3, is GAGVSQSPRYKVTKRGQDVALRCDPISGHVSLYWYRQALGQGPEFLTYFNYEAQQDKSGLPNDRFSAERPEGSISTLTIQRTEQRDSAMYRCASSLDEGARADTQYFGPGTRLTVL.

V usage is TRBV5-1 and J usage is TRBJ1-2; TCRdb proposes TRBD1, but this gene call is untestable without DNA. CDR1 SGHRS and CDR2 YFSETQ come from the germline V gene. The CDR3 runs to 12 residues. Here the CDR3 reads CASTPSGYGYTF.

The rearrangement joins TRBV4-2 to TRBJ2-5; the TCRdb call, TRBD1, lacks DNA for checking. This CDR3 comprises 14 residues. CDR1 and CDR2 (germline): LGHNA, YNFKEQ. The chain's CDR3 is CASSRRWGEETQYF.

V usage is TRBV6-2 or TRBV6-3 and J usage is TRBJ2-3; lacking DNA, the TRBD2 call made by TCRdb goes unchecked. The CDR3 sequence is 16 residues long. Germline assignment: CDR1 MNHEY and CDR2 SVGEGT. The CDR3 here is CASSWTGTAVKDTQYF.

This sequence joins TRBV14 and TRBJ2-5; TCRdb's D call of TRBD2 is untestable without DNA. Germline V gene sequence: CDR1 SGHDN, CDR2 FVKESK. The CDR3 loop spans 18 amino acids. CDR3 protein: CASSRRSGLADFQETQYF.

This chain's CDR3 is CASSYTQGTLQETQYF. The V gene is TRBV6-5, the J gene TRBJ2-5; TCRdb reports TRBD1, a call that lacks DNA to check it against. The length of the CDR3 is 16 residues. Per germline, CDR1 MNHEY and CDR2 SVGAGI.

J is TRBJ2-1 and V is TRBV6-1; TCRdb picks TRBD2, but there is no DNA to check that call. Germline V CDR1 and CDR2: MNHNS, SASEGT. The CDR3 is 18 amino acids. The CDR3 is CASSQPGSGQRTINEQFF.

This chain uses TRBV6-2 or TRBV6-3 with TRBJ2-3; TCRdb returns TRBD2, unconfirmable since there is no DNA. CDR1 MNHEY and CDR2 SVGEGT come from the germline V gene. The CDR3 extends over 15 amino acids. CDR3 amino acids: CATAFFSGATDTQYF.

The J gene is TRBJ1-6, the V gene TRBV2; the D call of TRBD1 rests on TCRdb alone, since no DNA is present to check it. Germline V gene data show CDR1 as SNHLY and CDR2 as FYNNEI. This CDR3 spans 16 amino acids. The chain's CDR3 is CASSGTGGRYNSPLHF.

The chain joins TRBV5-5 to TRBJ2-2. CDR1 is SGHKS and CDR2 is YYEKEE in the germline V gene (reference sequence). The CDR3 is 16 amino acids. CDR3 in amino acids: CASSLWVPSNTGELFF. Full variable domain (remainder filled in from reference TRBV5-5 and TRBJ2-2): DAGVTQSPTHLIKTRGQQVTLRCSPISGHKSVSWYQQVLGQGPQFIFQYYEKEERGRGNFPDRFSARQFPNYSSELNVNALLLGDSALYLCASSLWVPSNTGELFFGEGSRLTVL.

The gene calls are TRBV4-2 and TRBJ2-3; as DNA is missing, the TRBD1 call by TCRdb cannot be tested. This CDR3 spans 16 amino acids. Per the germline V gene, CDR1 is LGHNA and CDR2 is YNFKEQ. CDR3 in amino acids: CASSQEQGLSTDTQYF.